This T cell receptor (beta chain) was sequenced in a study of shared clonotypes between healthy human individuals. The length of the CDR3 is 14 residues. V lost 5 bases and J lost 0, with 11 bases in between. Germline V gives CDR1 MGHDK, CDR2 SYGVNS. Assay: immunoSEQ multiplex PCR; the TCRdb copy retains only in-frame clones and omits some. The sample comprises over 150,000 clones, about 68% of which are singletons, and less than 11% rests with the top ten. The clonotype was recovered from a man aged 25-45 years in good health. The V gene is TRBV25-1, the J gene TRBJ2-7; D is uncertain. The specimen was memory CD4+ T cells sorted from blood. As to subset: CD45RA-negative fraction. This chain's CDR3 is CASSSEFNSYEQYF. CDR3 bases: TGTGCCAGCAGTTCGGAATTTAACTCCTACGAGCAGTACTTC.